The clone carrying this T cell receptor (beta chain) has more than one count but fewer than ten. The data stem from a study of blood T cell repertoires in COVID-19. Looking at the study overall: Samples came from the United States, Italy and Spain, spanning acute and convalescent COVID-19. PBMCs, B-cell-depleted T cells, or T cells provided the cDNA or gDNA that made up the material.

Authors' data handling: Amplified reference gene primers provided the basis for estimating nucleated cell counts. Method: immunoSEQ multiplex PCR; TCRdb's copy keeps in-frame clones and lacks some. V, J and clone size derive from that table, while D and trimming were established from the DNA sequence. The sample includes a few hundred thousand clones, approximately 86% of them seen just once. Trimming removed 5 bases at V and 12 bases at J, with 19 bases between. From germline, CDR1 is LNHDA and CDR2 SQIVND (reference sequence). The length of the CDR3 is 13 residues. The V gene is TRBV19, the J gene TRBJ1-1; D is possibly TRBD1 (6 bases). The TCR was taken from a man aged 55 to 69 with acute or convalescent COVID-19. Sequencing used peripheral blood. In DNA form, the CDR3 reads TGTGCCAGTAGTTCCGGGACACCCCTTTTGACTTTCTTT. It specifies CASSSGTPLLTFF.